This record looks at one T cell receptor (beta chain) sequence and its context. The CDR3 spans 13 residues. In germline, CDR1 is GTSNPN, CDR2 SVGIG (reference sequence). V was clipped by 3 bases and J by 4 bases, with 10 bases between them. While infection was still active, Seattle patients were enrolled and then followed longitudinally. Authors' data handling: Reference gene primer amplification gave estimated nucleated cell counts. Sequenced by immunoSEQ multiplex PCR; TCRdb stores in-frame clones only, minus some. The D gene and trimming were derived from the DNA, and the V and J assignments and clone size from that table. The repertoire has under 450,000 clones, about 86% of them found once; the top ten carry 7.1%. This sample was taken from a study of blood T cell repertoires in COVID-19. The wider study: The cDNA or gDNA used as material had been derived from T cells, B-cell-depleted T cells, or PBMCs.

The sequence came from a woman between 55 and 75 years old with COVID-19, enrolled during active disease. The chain couples TRBV30 to TRBJ2-1; TRBD1 is a possible D gene (5 bases). Sequenced sample: peripheral blood. The CDR3 sequence is CAWSVYRYNEQFF. The CDR3 DNA reads as TGTGCCTGGAGCGTATACAGGTACAATGAGCAGTTCTTC.